Presented here are 4 T cell receptor beta chains from one specimen sequenced in a study of OX40 agonist ivuxolimab in advanced cancers. Measured with immunoSEQ multiplex PCR; TCRdb has only the in-frame clones, and not every one. The data hold 15,000 to 25,000 clones, with about two thirds observed a single time. The starting material was CD4+ or CD8+ T cells sorted from blood, obtained in a trial of the OX40 agonist ivuxolimab. Receptor source: an adult with an advanced solid tumor such as melanoma, head and neck, liver or kidney cancer.

The gene calls are TRBV7-6 and TRBJ2-5; D call uncertain. Germline lookup yields CDR1 SGHVS and CDR2 FNYEAQ. The CDR3 has 16 residues. V lost 2 bases and J lost 1, with 14 bases in between. The DNA for the CDR3 is TGTGCCAGCAGCTTAAATAGTGGGCCTGGCCAAGAGACCCAGTACTTC. Its protein product is CASSLNSGPGQETQYF.

The CDR3: CASSMTRGGTEAFF. DNA for the CDR3: TGTGCCAGCAGCATGACCAGGGGAGGAACTGAAGCTTTCTTT. V is TRBV11-1 and J is TRBJ1-1, with a tentative D call TRBD1 (6 bases). Between the trimmed V and J ends, which lost 5 bases and 5 bases, there was a span of 15 bases. This CDR3 has 14 amino acids. The germline gives CDR1 SGHAT, CDR2 FQDESV (reference sequence).

This clone showed up just a few times. V gene TRBV20-1 combines with J gene TRBJ1-1; a possible D gene is TRBD1 (5 bases). This CDR3 is 11 amino acids long. CDR1 and CDR2 from the germline V gene are DFQATT and SNEGSKA (reference sequence). V was pared by 4 bases and J by 12 bases, with 15 bases between. CDR3 DNA sequence: TGCAGTGCTATTTCACCGGGACTCCCTTTCTTT. Protein sequence: CSAISPGLPFF.

The V gene is TRBV9, the J gene TRBJ1-1; TRBD1 matches 9 bases. Germline-derived CDR1 and CDR2 are SGDLS and YYNGEE. The CDR3 sequence is 16 residues long. Losses at the gene ends were 4 bases for V and 2 bases for J; bases not matched to a gene: 9. CDR3 residues: CASSPPGQGRNTEAFF. The DNA of the CDR3 is TGTGCCAGCAGCCCCCCAGGACAGGGGCGTAACACTGAAGCTTTCTTT.